Presented here are 22 T cell receptor beta chains from one specimen sequenced in a study of T cell repertoires in cytomegalovirus infection. TCRdb fed the reads into MiXCR, producing one record per CDR3 protein. The sample has some 940,000 distinct CDR3 sequences, around 30% seen once. Their antigens are not known. The source was cultured CD8+ T cells from PBMCs, collected from culture after CMV antigen stimulation. The source is a human donor in good health (CMV status not recorded). Some clones in this sample may be carry-over from other donors' samples.

The chain has TRBV7-4 and TRBJ2-5; the D gene is possibly TRBD1 (6 bases). V was trimmed by 4 bases and J by 2 bases, leaving 11 bases between them. Germline CDR1 reads SGHVT; CDR2 reads SQSDAQ. The CDR3 has 14 residues. The CDR3 spells CASSSRDKQETQYF. In DNA form, the CDR3 reads TGTGCCAGCAGCTCCCGGGACAAGCAAGAGACCCAGTACTTC.

This clonotype came up a few times. This rearrangement joins TRBV5-1 to TRBJ2-1; 9 bases match TRBD2. Germline V CDR1 and CDR2: SGHRS, YFSETQ. This CDR3 is built from 16 residues. The V segment lost 0 bases and the J segment 8 bases; nucleotides outside the gene matches: 9. The CDR3 is CASSLAWRGGLHEQFF. CDR3 sequence (DNA): TGCGCCAGCAGCTTGGCCTGGCGGGGGGGCCTTCATGAGCAGTTCTTC.

The genes are TRBV12-5 and TRBJ1-1, with 7 bases lining up with TRBD1. V lost 7 bases, J lost 5 bases, and 7 bases stayed unmatched. Germline assignment: CDR1 LGHNT and CDR2 FRNRAP. The CDR3 runs to 13 residues. The CDR3 is CASAPGGSTEAFF. The CDR3 region has the DNA TGTGCTAGTGCCCCAGGGGGGAGTACTGAAGCTTTCTTT.

The V call is TRBV6-5, the J call TRBJ2-3; 7 nucleotides line up with TRBD2. The CDR3 consists of 15 residues. In germline, CDR1 is MNHEY, CDR2 SVGAGI. J lost 4 bases, V lost 0 bases, and 4 bases had no gene match. CDR3 bases: TGTGCCAGCAGTTACTCTCCGGGGGGATCAGATACGCAGTATTTT. Protein product: CASSYSPGGSDTQYF.

Points on this clonotype: Possible read error: a much larger clone is one base away. The chain joins TRBV7-9 to TRBJ1-1, with D possibly matching TRBD1 (5 bases). The CDR3 sequence is 14 residues long. Germline lookup yields CDR1 SEHNR and CDR2 FQNEAQ (reference sequence). CDR3 region: CVSTRPGSNTEAFF. CDR3 sequence (DNA): TGTGTCAGCACCCGGCCAGGGTCGAACACTGAAGCTTTCTTT. The complete variable domain, with remaining parts taken from reference TRBV7-9 and TRBJ1-1, reads DTGVSQNPRHKITKRGQNVTFRCDPISEHNRLYWYRQTLGQGPEFLTYFQNEAQLEKSRLLSDRFSAERPKGSFSTLEIQRTEQGDSAMYLCVSTRPGSNTEAFFGQGTRLTVV.

This chain joins TRBV5-1 and TRBJ1-2; perhaps TRBD1 as D (5 bases). Germline V gene sequence: CDR1 SGHRS, CDR2 YFSETQ. CDR3 length: 20 residues. V shed 0 bases and J shed 0 bases, with 24 bases lying between them. The CDR3, as DNA: TGCGCCAGCAGCTTGGATGGCGACAGAACTTACATAAAAGCTAACTATGGCTACACCTTC. Translating gives CASSLDGDRTYIKANYGYTF.

CDR3 loop: CASNPPQGGMNTEAFF. In nucleotides, the CDR3 is TGTGCCAGCAATCCCCCGCAGGGTGGTATGAACACTGAAGCTTTCTTT. This chain links TRBV6-8 with TRBJ1-1; a weak D match, TRBD1 (5 bases). V was trimmed by 7 bases and J by 0 bases, leaving 18 bases between them. CDR1 is MNHGY and CDR2 is SAAAGT in the germline V gene. The CDR3 sequence is 16 residues long.

Worth noting for this clonotype: With a much larger clone just one base away, this may be a read error. The chain is built from TRBV7-2 and TRBJ2-1; D unresolved. This CDR3 region has 10 residues. Germline CDR1 is SGHTA and CDR2 is FQGNSA. V lost 8 bases to trimming and J lost 3 bases, with 2 bases between them. CDR3 protein: CASVYNEQFF. CDR3 sequence (DNA): TGTGCCAGCGTCTACAATGAGCAGTTCTTC.

The rearrangement links TRBV11-2 to TRBJ1-5; a possible D gene is TRBD1 (5 bases). V was shortened by 0 bases and J by 0 bases, with 24 bases between the two germline ends. The CDR3 totals 21 residues. CDR1 and CDR2 (germline): SGHAT, FQNNGV. In DNA, the CDR3 is TGTGCCAGCAGCTTAGATCTTCCACCGGAGGACATTCTTGGTAGCAATCAGCCCCAGCATTTT. Translating it yields CASSLDLPPEDILGSNQPQHF.

There are a few counts of this clonotype. A junction end diverges from the germline sequence, so it may reflect a read error. The J gene is TRBJ1-2, the V gene TRBV9; D remains ambiguous. The germline V gene encodes CDR1 SGDLS and CDR2 YYNGEE. This CDR3 is 12 amino acids long. The CDR3 spells CASSARGEVGGF. CDR3 DNA: TGTGCCAGCAGCGCAAGAGGAGAGGTCGGCGGCTTC.

The rearrangement joins TRBV13 to TRBJ2-7, with D possibly TRBD1 on 6 matching bases. Deletions cut 1 base from V and 4 bases from J, with 17 bases between. Germline-derived CDR1 and CDR2 are PRHDT and FYEKMQ (reference sequence). The CDR3 has 16 amino acids. The CDR3 sequence is CASSLAGHLTAYEQYF. As DNA, the CDR3 is TGTGCCAGCAGCTTAGCGGGACACCTAACAGCATACGAGCAGTACTTC.

The rearrangement joins TRBV10-3 to TRBJ1-3; TRBD1 matches 7 bases. Germline CDR1 ENHRY, CDR2 SYGVKD. The trim removed 7 bases at V and 0 bases at J, leaving 6 bases unmatched. This CDR3 contains 15 residues. The CDR3, as DNA: TGTGCCATCACTGAACGGGACAGCTCTGGAAACACCATATATTTT. Protein sequence: CAITERDSSGNTIYF.

This clonotype was detected only a few times. This chain links TRBV12-3 or TRBV12-4 with TRBJ2-2, with a weak D call TRBD2 (5 bases). The V gene lost 7 bases and the J gene lost 4 bases, with 16 bases spanning the gap. The CDR3 has 15 residues. DNA for the CDR3: TGTGCCAGCACTCACTCGGGGTCGGGCACCGGGGAGCTGTTTTTT. It yields the protein CASTHSGSGTGELFF.

Worth noting for this clonotype: This may stem from a read error, because a much larger clone lies one nucleotide away. A read error is likely, as this CDR3 ends without the conserved phenylalanine or tryptophan. The genes are TRBV7-2 and TRBJ1-5; D unclear. V was trimmed by 0 bases and J by 4 bases, leaving 10 bases between them. CDR1 SGHTA and CDR2 FQGNSA come from the germline V gene. The CDR3 covers 15 residues. The CDR3 DNA sequence: TGTGCCAGCAGCTTAGCAGGGTTGGGGAATCAGCCCCAGCATTCT. Translated: CASSLAGLGNQPQHS.

The chain has TRBV19 and TRBJ2-1; tentative D call: TRBD2 (6 bases). V was pared by 5 bases and J by 7 bases, with 12 bases between. The CDR3 length is 13 residues. The germline CDR1 and CDR2 sequences are LNHDA and SQIVND (reference sequence). The CDR3 sequence: CASSSSGENEQFF. The CDR3 DNA reads as TGTGCCAGTAGTTCCTCGGGGGAGAATGAGCAGTTCTTC.

V is TRBV24-1 and J is TRBJ2-3; D unclear. The ends were cut back, 7 bases at V and 0 bases at J, with 10 bases in the middle. Germline V gene sequence: CDR1 KGHDR, CDR2 SFDVKD. The CDR3 runs to 14 residues. This chain's CDR3 is CATSSLHSTDTQYF. As DNA, the CDR3 is TGTGCCACCAGCAGTCTCCACAGCACAGATACGCAGTATTTT.

The rearrangement joins TRBV7-9 to TRBJ2-3; 8 bases align to TRBD1. This CDR3 region has 17 residues. Trimming at V came to 4 bases and at J to 0 bases, leaving 9 bases not matched to a gene. Looked up from germline, CDR1 is SEHNR and CDR2 is FQNEAQ (reference sequence). The CDR3 nucleotides are TGTGCCAGCAGCTCGATACAGGGGGTAACTAGCACAGATACGCAGTATTTT. Its protein is CASSSIQGVTSTDTQYF.

The chain is built from TRBV5-1 and TRBJ2-7; 7 bases map to TRBD1. Germline V gene sequence: CDR1 SGHRS, CDR2 YFSETQ. This CDR3 is 16 amino acids long. V shed 7 bases and J 6 bases; nucleotides not matched to a gene: 19. CDR3 in amino acids: CASRYRDGTAPAEQYF. DNA for the CDR3: TGCGCCAGCCGATACAGAGACGGGACAGCGCCCGCCGAGCAGTACTTC.

In this sample, this clonotype turned up many times. The chain recombines TRBV6-5 with TRBJ2-2; TRBD2 aligns across 8 bases. V was pared by 0 bases and J by 6 bases, with 9 bases of the junction left unmatched. From germline, CDR1 is MNHEY and CDR2 SVGAGI. The CDR3 consists of 17 residues. The CDR3 loop reads CASSYSAGGASAGELFF. CDR3 DNA: TGTGCCAGCAGTTACTCGGCCGGGGGGGCATCGGCCGGGGAGCTGTTTTTT.

This chain links TRBV7-9 with TRBJ2-1; D unresolved. Germline values: CDR1 SEHNR, CDR2 FQNEAQ (reference sequence). Trimming removed 6 bases from V and 7 bases from J, with 19 bases in between. There are 15 residues in the CDR3. CDR3 residues: CASSIQDHFFNEQFF. The CDR3 DNA follows: TGTGCCAGCAGTATTCAGGATCATTTTTTTAATGAGCAGTTCTTC.

The chain uses TRBV28 and TRBJ1-5; the D gene is possibly TRBD1 (5 bases). CDR3 length: 15 amino acids. Germline V gives CDR1 MDHEN, CDR2 SYDVKM. V dropped 5 bases and J dropped 1 base, with 12 bases sitting between them. Written as DNA, the CDR3 is TGTGCCAGCAGTCCGTTTAGGGGAAGCAATCAGCCCCAGCATTTT. This sequence encodes CASSPFRGSNQPQHF.

This clonotype was recorded many times. This chain links TRBV12-3 or TRBV12-4 with TRBJ1-1; D unresolved. The CDR3 covers 16 residues. Trimming cost V 4 bases and J 5 bases, with 20 bases left between them. CDR3 coding DNA: TGTGCCAGCAGTTCGGCATCTCTTGACGCGGGGACTGAAGCTTTCTTT. Translation: CASSSASLDAGTEAFF.